Listed below are T cell receptor beta chains from one sample, sequenced in a study of OX40 agonist ivuxolimab in advanced cancers. Data came from immunoSEQ multiplex PCR; TCRdb stores just in-frame clones and leaves some out. The table lists about 61,000 clones, roughly four fifths of them singletons. The source was CD4+ or CD8+ T cells sorted from blood, collected in a trial of the OX40 agonist ivuxolimab. These receptors were obtained from an adult with an advanced solid tumor such as melanoma, head and neck, liver or kidney cancer. Each CDR3 is given with its conserved first and last residue. D genes are given only for firm matches.

>TRBV28|-
CASSGGGSTYEQYF
>TRBV4-3|TRBD1
CASSQDPSGGRGQPQHF
>TRBV5-1|-
CASSLTGGLVNEQFF
>TRBV19|-
CASSIEGAGYQPQHF
>TRBV4-2|-
CASSQGSGETQYF
>TRBV7-9|-
CASSGGVGNTEAFF
>TRBV11-3|-
CASSLQMGVGETQYF
>TRBV9|-
CASSVRRGSRDTIYF
>TRBV28|-
CASSSHFDSPLHF
>TRBV19|-
CASSIVGGDYNQPQHF
>TRBV30|TRBD1
CALDRGGHEQYF
>TRBV5-1|-
CASSNRQEGLNEQFF
>TRBV7-6|-
CASSADPETTRYNEQFF
>TRBV4-2|-
CASSQVLGTDTQYF
>TRBV18|-
CASSPPSENTEAFF
>TRBV30|-
CAGKGRGAGGDGYTF
>TRBV19|TRBD1
CASSGRTGGAAGELFF
>TRBV2|TRBD1
CASRPGTVNEKLFF
>TRBV18|TRBD1
CASSSQGLVNEKLFF
>TRBV30|TRBD2
CAWSALTSGEETQYF
>TRBV5-6|-
CASSGVQGYNSPLHF
>TRBV5-1|-
CASSWAADNEQFF
>TRBV6-6|-
CASSPPDQPLEAFF
>TRBV18|TRBD1
CASSPQGDTGYTF
>TRBV28|-
CASRGLATNEKLFF
>TRBV27|TRBD1
CASRPTGGADQPQHF
>TRBV11-2|TRBD2
CASSFRLAGGGEQFF
>TRBV28|-
CASSLSVLGYGYTF
>TRBV19|TRBD1
CASRTGQGNTEAFF
>TRBV28|-
CASNRDFNYGYTF
>TRBV7-8|TRBD2
CASSLSGTRETQYF
>TRBV5-1|TRBD1
CASSLEPGGTDTQYF
>TRBV6-1|TRBD1
CASFRDRGWDTQYF
>TRBV7-2|TRBD2
CASSPSRGVNSYEQYF
>TRBV19|TRBD1
CASKEGGHGYTF
>TRBV9|-
CASSVGEGVELFF
>TRBV6-5|TRBD1
CASNKQGAFEAFF
>TRBV7-7|-
CASSLVGGKTQYF
>TRBV5-6|-
CASSFGRVETQYF
>TRBV7-3|-
CASSLTGTEQFF
>TRBV30|TRBD2
CASGGVPYEQYF
>TRBV28|TRBD1
CASSRTSGGREKLFF
>TRBV7-6|-
CASSPSGNTGELFF